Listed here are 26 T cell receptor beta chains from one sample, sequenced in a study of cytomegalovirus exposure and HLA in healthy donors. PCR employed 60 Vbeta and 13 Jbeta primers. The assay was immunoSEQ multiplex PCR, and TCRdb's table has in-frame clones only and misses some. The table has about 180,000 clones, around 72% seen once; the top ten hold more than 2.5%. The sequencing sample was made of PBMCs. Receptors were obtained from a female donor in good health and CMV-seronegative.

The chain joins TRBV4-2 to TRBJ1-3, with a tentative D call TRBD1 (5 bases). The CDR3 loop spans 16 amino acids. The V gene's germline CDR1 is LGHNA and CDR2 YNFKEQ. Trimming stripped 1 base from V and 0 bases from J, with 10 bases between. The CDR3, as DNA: TGTGCCAGCAGCCAAGCAGGGCCGAGCTCTGGAAACACCATATATTTT. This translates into CASSQAGPSSGNTIYF.

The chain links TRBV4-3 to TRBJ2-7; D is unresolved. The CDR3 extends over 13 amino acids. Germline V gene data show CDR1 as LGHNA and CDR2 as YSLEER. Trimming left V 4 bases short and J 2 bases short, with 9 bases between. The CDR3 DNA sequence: TGCGCCAGCAGCCTAGACCCAGCCTACGAGCAGTACTTC. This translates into CASSLDPAYEQYF.

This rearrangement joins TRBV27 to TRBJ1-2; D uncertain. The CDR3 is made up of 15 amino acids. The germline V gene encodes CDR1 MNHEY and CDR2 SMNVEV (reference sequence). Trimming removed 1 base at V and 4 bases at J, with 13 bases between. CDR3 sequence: CASSLYGRTSYGYTF. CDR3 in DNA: TGTGCCAGCAGTTTATATGGCCGGACTAGCTATGGCTACACCTTC.

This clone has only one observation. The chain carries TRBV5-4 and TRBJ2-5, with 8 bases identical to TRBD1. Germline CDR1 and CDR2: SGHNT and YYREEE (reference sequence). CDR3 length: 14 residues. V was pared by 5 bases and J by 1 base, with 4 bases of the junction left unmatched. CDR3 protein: CASRGDRSQETQYF. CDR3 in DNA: TGTGCCAGCAGGGGGGACAGGTCCCAAGAGACCCAGTACTTC. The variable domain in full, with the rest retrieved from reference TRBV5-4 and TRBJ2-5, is ETGVTQSPTHLIKTRGQQVTLRCSSQSGHNTVSWYQQALGQGPQFIFQYYREEENGRGNFPPRFSGLQFPNYSSELNVNALELDDSALYLCASRGDRSQETQYFGPGTRLLVL.

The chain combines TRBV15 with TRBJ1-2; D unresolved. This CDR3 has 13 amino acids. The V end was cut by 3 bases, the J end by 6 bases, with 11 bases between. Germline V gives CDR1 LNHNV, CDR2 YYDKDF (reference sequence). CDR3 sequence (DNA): TGTGCCACCAGCAGGGAGGTTTTGCATGGCTACACCTTC. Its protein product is CATSREVLHGYTF.

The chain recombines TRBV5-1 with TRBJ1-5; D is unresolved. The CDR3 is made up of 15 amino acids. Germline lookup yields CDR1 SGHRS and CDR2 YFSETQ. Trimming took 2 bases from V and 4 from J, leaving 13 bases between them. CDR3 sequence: CASSLTGNLNQPQHF. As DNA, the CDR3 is TGCGCCAGCAGCTTAACGGGGAACTTAAATCAGCCCCAGCATTTT.

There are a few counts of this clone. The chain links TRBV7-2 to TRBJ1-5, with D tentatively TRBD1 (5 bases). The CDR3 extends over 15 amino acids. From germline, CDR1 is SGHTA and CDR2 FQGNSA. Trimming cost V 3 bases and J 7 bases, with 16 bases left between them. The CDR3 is CASSFSGGEYQPQHF. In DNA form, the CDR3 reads TGTGCCAGCAGCTTCTCGGGAGGGGAATACCAGCCCCAGCATTTT. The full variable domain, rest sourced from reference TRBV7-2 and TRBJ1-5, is GAGVSQSPSNKVTEKGKDVELRCDPISGHTALYWYRQSLGQGLEFLIYFQGNSAPDKSGLPSDRFSAERTGGSVSTLTIQRTQQEDSAVYLCASSFSGGEYQPQHFGDGTRLSIL.

The CDR3 loop is CASTPIAGPYNEQFF. CDR3 bases: TGTGCCAGCACCCCCATAGCGGGGCCCTACAATGAGCAGTTCTTC. The V and J genes are TRBV28 and TRBJ2-1; TRBD2 agrees at 8 bases. CDR1 and CDR2 from the germline V gene are MDHEN and SYDVKM. Trimming at V came to 7 bases and at J to 2 bases, leaving 7 bases not matched to a gene. This CDR3 region has 15 residues.

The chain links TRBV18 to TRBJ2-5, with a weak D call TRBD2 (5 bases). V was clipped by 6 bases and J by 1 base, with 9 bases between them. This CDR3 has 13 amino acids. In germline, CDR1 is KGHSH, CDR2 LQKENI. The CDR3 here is CASSSGIQETQYF. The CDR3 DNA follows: TGTGCCAGCTCGTCCGGGATCCAAGAGACCCAGTACTTC.

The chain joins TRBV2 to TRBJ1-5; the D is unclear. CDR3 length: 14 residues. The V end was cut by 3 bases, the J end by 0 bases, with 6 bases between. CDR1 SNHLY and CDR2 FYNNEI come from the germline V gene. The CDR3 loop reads CASSDSHSNQPQHF. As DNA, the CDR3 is TGTGCCAGCAGTGACAGTCATAGCAATCAGCCCCAGCATTTT.

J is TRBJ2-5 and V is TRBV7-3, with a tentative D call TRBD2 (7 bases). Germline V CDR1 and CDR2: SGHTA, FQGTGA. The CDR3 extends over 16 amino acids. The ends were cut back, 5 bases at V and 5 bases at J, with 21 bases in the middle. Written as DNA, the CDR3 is TGTGCCAGCAGCCTAGGGACACGGGGGCGGGGGGAGACCCAGTACTTC. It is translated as CASSLGTRGRGETQYF. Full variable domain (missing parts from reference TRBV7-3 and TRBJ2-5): GAGVSQTPSNKVTEKGKYVELRCDPISGHTALYWYRQSLGQGPEFLIYFQGTGAADDSGLPNDRFFAVRPEGSVSTLKIQRTERGDSAVYLCASSLGTRGRGETQYFGPGTRLLVL.

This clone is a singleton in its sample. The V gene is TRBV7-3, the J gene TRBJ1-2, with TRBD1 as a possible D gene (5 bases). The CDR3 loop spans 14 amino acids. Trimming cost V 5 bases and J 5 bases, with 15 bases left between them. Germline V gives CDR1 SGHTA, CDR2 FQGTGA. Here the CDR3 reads CASSPGSGGYGYTF. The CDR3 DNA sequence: TGTGCCAGCAGCCCGGGGTCGGGGGGGTATGGCTACACCTTC.

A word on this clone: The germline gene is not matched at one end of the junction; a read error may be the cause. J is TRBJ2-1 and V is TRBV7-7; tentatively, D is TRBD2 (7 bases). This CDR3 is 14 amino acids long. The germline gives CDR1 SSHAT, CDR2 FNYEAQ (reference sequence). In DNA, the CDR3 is TGTGCTAGCAGCTTAGGGGGGGGGCCGGGTGAGCAGTTCTTC. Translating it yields CASSLGGGPGEQFF.

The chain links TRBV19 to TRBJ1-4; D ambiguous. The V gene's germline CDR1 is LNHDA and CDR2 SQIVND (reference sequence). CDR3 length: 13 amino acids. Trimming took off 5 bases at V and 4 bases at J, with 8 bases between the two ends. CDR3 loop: CASSQQSNEKLFF. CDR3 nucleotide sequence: TGTGCCAGTAGTCAACAGAGTAATGAAAAACTGTTTTTT.

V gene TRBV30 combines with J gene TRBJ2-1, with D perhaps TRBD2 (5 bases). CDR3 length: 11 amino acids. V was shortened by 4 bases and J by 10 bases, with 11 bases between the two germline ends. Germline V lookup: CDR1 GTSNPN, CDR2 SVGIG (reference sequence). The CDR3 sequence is CAWTLSAEQFF. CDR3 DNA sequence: TGTGCCTGGACCCTTAGCGCCGAGCAGTTCTTC. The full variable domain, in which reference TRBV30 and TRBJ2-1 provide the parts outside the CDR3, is SQTIHQWPATLVQPVGSPLSLECTVEGTSNPNLYWYRQAAGRGLQLLFYSVGIGQISSEVPQNLSASRPQDRQFILSSKKLLLSDSGFYLCAWTLSAEQFFGPGTRLTVL.

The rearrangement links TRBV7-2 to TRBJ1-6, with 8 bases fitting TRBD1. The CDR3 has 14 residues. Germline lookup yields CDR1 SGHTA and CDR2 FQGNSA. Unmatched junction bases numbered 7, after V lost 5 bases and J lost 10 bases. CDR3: CASSQRDRPSPLHF. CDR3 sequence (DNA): TGTGCCAGCAGCCAAAGGGACAGGCCCTCACCCCTCCACTTT.

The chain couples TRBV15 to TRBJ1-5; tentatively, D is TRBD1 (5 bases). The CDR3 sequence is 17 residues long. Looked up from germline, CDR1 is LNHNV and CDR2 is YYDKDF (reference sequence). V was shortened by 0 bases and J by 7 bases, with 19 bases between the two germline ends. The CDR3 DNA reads TGTGCCACCAGCAGAGACACGGGGGTACAGAGTACGCAGCCCCAGCATTTT. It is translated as CATSRDTGVQSTQPQHF.

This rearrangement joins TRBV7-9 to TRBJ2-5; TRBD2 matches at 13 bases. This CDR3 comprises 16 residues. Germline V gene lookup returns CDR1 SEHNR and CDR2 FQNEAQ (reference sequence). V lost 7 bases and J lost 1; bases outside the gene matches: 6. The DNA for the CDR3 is TGTGCCAGCAAACTCGGGACTAGCGGGGTCCAAGAGACCCAGTACTTC. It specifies CASKLGTSGVQETQYF.

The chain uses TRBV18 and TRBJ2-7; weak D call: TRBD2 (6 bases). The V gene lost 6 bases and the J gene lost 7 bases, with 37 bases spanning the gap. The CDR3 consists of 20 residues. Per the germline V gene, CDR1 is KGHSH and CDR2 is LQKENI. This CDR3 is CASSQQADGIGDSRACEQYF. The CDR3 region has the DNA TGTGCCAGCTCCCAACAGGCGGACGGGATTGGGGACTCAAGGGCGTGTGAGCAGTACTTC.

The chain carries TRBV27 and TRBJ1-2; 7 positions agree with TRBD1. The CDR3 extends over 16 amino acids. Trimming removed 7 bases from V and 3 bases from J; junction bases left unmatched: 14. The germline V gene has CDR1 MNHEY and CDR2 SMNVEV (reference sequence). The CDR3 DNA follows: TGTGCCAGCAAGCTCGCGGCGACAGGGTTCGACTATGGCTACACCTTC. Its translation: CASKLAATGFDYGYTF.

DNA for the CDR3: TGTGCCAGCAGCTTGCCCGCGACCGGGAGTGGGGCCAACGTCCTGACTTTC. It codes for CASSLPATGSGANVLTF. The chain carries TRBV5-5 and TRBJ2-6; D might be TRBD2 (6 bases). The CDR3 loop spans 17 amino acids. Germline CDR1 SGHKS, CDR2 YYEKEE (reference sequence). V dropped 1 base and J dropped 3 bases, with 14 bases sitting between them.

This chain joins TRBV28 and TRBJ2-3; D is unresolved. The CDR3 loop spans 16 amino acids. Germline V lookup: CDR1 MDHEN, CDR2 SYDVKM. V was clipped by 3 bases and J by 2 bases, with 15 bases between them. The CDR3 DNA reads TGTGCCAGCAGTTTTATTCCGGGTCTTTCCACAGATACGCAGTATTTT. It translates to CASSFIPGLSTDTQYF.

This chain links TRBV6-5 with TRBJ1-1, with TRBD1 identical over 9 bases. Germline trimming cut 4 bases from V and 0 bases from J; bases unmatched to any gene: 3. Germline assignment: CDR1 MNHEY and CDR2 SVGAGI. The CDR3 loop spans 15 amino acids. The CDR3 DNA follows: TGTGCCAGCAGTTTGACAGGGGGGGTGAACACTGAAGCTTTCTTT. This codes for CASSLTGGVNTEAFF.

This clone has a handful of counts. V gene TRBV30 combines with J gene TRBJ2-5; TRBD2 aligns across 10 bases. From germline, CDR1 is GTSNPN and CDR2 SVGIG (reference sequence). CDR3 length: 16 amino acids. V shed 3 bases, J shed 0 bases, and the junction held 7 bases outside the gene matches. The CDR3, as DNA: TGTGCCTGGAGCTATGGGCTAGCGGGGGACCAAGAGACCCAGTACTTC. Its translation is CAWSYGLAGDQETQYF.

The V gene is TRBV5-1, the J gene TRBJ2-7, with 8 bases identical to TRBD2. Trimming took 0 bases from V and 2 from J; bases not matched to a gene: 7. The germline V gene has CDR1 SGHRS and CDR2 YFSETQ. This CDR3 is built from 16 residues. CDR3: CASSLGGLAGPYEQYF. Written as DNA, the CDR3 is TGCGCCAGCAGCTTGGGGGGTCTAGCGGGTCCCTACGAGCAGTACTTC.

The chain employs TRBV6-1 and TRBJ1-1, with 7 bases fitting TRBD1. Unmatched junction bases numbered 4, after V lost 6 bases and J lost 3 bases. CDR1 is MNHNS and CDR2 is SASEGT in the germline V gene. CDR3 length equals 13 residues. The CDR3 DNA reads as TGTGCCAGCAGACGCGGGACAGACACTGAAGCTTTCTTT. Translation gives CASRRGTDTEAFF.